This TCR beta chain was captured in a study of blood T cell repertoires in COVID-19 (dated by TCRdb to the early 2020s). Some background on the complete study: The collaborator samples originated in the United States, Italy and Spain and spanned the acute and convalescent phases of COVID-19. The material from the prospective study consisted of cDNA or gDNA derived from T cells, B-cell-depleted T cells, or PBMCs. Subjects who had been exposed to COVID-19, were actively infected with it, or had recovered from it provided the deeply sampled blood TCRbeta repertoires that made up the dataset. A freely available public database, intended as a resource for researchers studying the immune response to SARS-CoV-2, is where the repertoires were released. Samples were obtained from the ongoing ImmuneRACE study (first 160 participants) and from some 1,300 subjects provided by 6 global collaborators. Sample metadata almost always included a de-identified subject ID, COVID-19 status, age in years and sex. Where available, HLA class I and class II types were obtained from metadata supplied by the sample provider rather than from assay-based typing.

What the study reported, not specific to this receptor: The amount of clinical and demographic metadata varied by source and participant and was provided uncurated.

TCRbeta CDR3 regions were amplified from genomic DNA using the immunoSEQ Assay, a bias-controlled multiplex PCR. The original pipeline was this. Within the assay, amplification of reference gene primers was used to estimate how many nucleated cells each sample contained. To quantify the absolute abundance of each unique TCRbeta CDR3 rearrangement, sequence reads were collapsed and filtered. For each sample, productive Simpson clonality was calculated by taking the square root of Simpson's diversity index across productive rearrangements. TCRdb mirrors the immuneACCESS table, restricted to in-frame sequences. Some clones are absent from its copies; in checked studies, under half trace to an unresolved V gene, and the reason for the others is unknown. From that table come the V and J calls and clone size; the DNA was used to work out D and trimming. The sample data list about 120,000 clones, and about four fifths of these were observed just once. The top ten clonotypes cover 17% of the sample.

On this clone itself: Its recognized antigen is unknown. Per-base qualities were not stored, and no clone one base away is much larger.

At one collaborating source in Seattle, patients were enrolled during active infection and were followed longitudinally through the course of disease. Collaborating institutions collected whole blood in K2EDTA tubes following their own protocols. For TCRbeta analysis, collaborators shipped samples as frozen whole blood, isolated PBMCs, or DNA extracted from either of those sample types. The CDR3, cysteine through phenylalanine, is 15 amino acids long. The sequence is cut down to CDR3 DNA, 45 bases in frame from base 1. Here V drops 4 bases and J drops 9 bases, and the junction holds 5 bases not matched to any gene. The germline V gene provides CDR1 SGHAT and CDR2 FQNNGV.

The sequence joins TRBV11-2 to TRBJ1-6, and 11 junctional nucleotides match TRBD1. The sample was peripheral blood. This receptor was identified in a man aged 30-40 years with COVID-19, enrolled during active disease. CDR3 reads: CASSSGTGGISPLHF. In nucleotide form, the sequence is TGTGCCAGCAGCTCGGGGACAGGGGGTATTTCACCCCTCCACTTT.